This T cell receptor beta chain stems from a study of CD8 T cells in ankylosing spondylitis. CDR3 size: 12 residues. Between the trimmed V and J ends, which lost 2 bases and 3 bases, there was a span of 6 bases. The germline V gene has CDR1 GTSNPN and CDR2 SVGIG (reference sequence). TCRdb reprocessed the 5' RACE reads with MiXCR, giving one entry per CDR3 protein. Altogether roughly 250,000 distinct CDR3 sequences are present, approximately 10% being singletons, with the ten largest covering less than 3%. This clonotype was seen a few times. The TCR comes from a male donor with ankylosing spondylitis or in good health (not recorded which). Sequencing was performed on blood, either unsorted or a sorted T cell fraction (not recorded which). This chain joins TRBV30 and TRBJ2-3; no reliable D call. CDR3 amino acids: CAWSIITDTQYF. As DNA, the CDR3 is TGTGCCTGGAGTATAATAACAGATACGCAGTATTTT.